This T cell receptor (beta chain) was sequenced in a study of cytomegalovirus exposure and HLA in healthy donors (dated by TCRdb to 2016 to 2017). Describing the broader study: An earlier analysis of several hundred of the donors reported about 280 Gb of sequence data and around 100 million unique TCR beta sequences obtained from about 180 million T cells. A later analysis re-analyzed previously published TCR beta repertoires from 550 to 700 donors and added high-resolution HLA genotyping to study TCR occurrence patterns. An early release covering about 600 HLA-typed donors comprised about 310 gigabases of sequencing data and about 90 million unique TCR sequences. Rather than using new phenotypic data, the later analysis identified candidate immune exposures from TCR beta sequences and from how often those sequences occurred across donors. The number of typed donors differed by locus: about 629-630 for A, B, C, DRB1 and DQB1; approximately 520 for DQA1; approximately 600 for DPA1; and around 450 for DPB1. About five DR-DQ haplotypes were treated as single units for association and clustering because of strong linkage in the cohort. A separate validation cohort of about 110 different subjects was used in addition to the 666-subject first cohort. The study combined high-throughput TCR immunosequencing, statistical association of individual TCRs with disease status, and machine learning to predict cytomegalovirus infection status. The aim of the study was to test whether cataloging public T cell receptors could identify signatures of past pathogen exposure. The T cell repertoires of several hundred subjects were profiled by immunosequencing and related to cytomegalovirus serostatus. HLA typing included class I and class II loci at four-digit resolution. Of the roughly 400 genotyped donors, approximately 80% were placed in the genetic ancestry cluster associated with self-reported Caucasian donors. Donor age, sex, ethnicity and CMV serostatus were compiled together with the repertoire data. To decide whether each TCR beta V gene segment behaved as functional or pseudogenic, an earlier analysis of approximately 620 of the donors relied on high-throughput TCR beta sequencing. On average, around 230,000 unique TCR beta nucleotide sequences were sequenced per donor among 350 to 400 genotyped donors of the cohort, with around 19% of those sequences being non-productive. Genome-wide SNP genotypes for about 65% of the roughly 670 donors were used in a later genetic analysis, which treated that subset as a discovery cohort. Every discovery cohort repertoire had been produced on one sequencing platform.

The paper as a whole reports these results and caveats: In a later genetic analysis, fewer N-insertions in productive TCRs were reported among donors in an Asian-associated ancestry cluster than the approximately 670-donor mean. In an earlier analysis of about 540 of the donors, most TCR beta V segments were observed in productive rearrangements about 87% or about 30% of the time, broadly matching IMGT annotations. In the study, approximately 160 TCR beta chains were listed as associated with cytomegalovirus. In a later analysis, the rate of TCR association differed among HLA loci, with DRB1 alleles having the most associated TCRs and HLA-C alleles having the fewest. In a later analysis, 16,951 TCR beta sequences were associated with specific HLA alleles at a false discovery rate of 0.05. When HLA alleles, especially DR and DQ, strongly co-occurred, attributing TCR associations to individual alleles was difficult. CMV serostatus was the only immune exposure information available for the cohort. Linkage disequilibrium might explain the correlated functional status among segregating V segments, but an unknown experimental factor could not be ruled out. In vitro tests confirmed that a few of the cytomegalovirus-associated TCR beta chains recognize cytomegalovirus antigens. A further reported finding was that TCR beta sequences accurately predicted the HLA-A and HLA-B alleles for most subjects in the first cohort. Because some donors lacked HLA typing at each locus, the association tests relied only on the typed subset. According to the authors, the approach could potentially be generalized to other disease states and immunological phenotypes. Most CMV-associated TCR beta chains appeared to be HLA-restricted in a later analysis, and the HLA associations seemed to be driven largely by CMV exposure. In a later genetic analysis, a missense DCLRE1C variant was associated with V-gene and J-gene trimming of TCR beta chains, and the association was replicated in an independent cohort. In a later analysis, HLA-associated TCR beta chains were found to be more clonally expanded and to have lower generation probabilities than equally common non-associated chains. Most TCR sequences were seen in very few donors, while some public TCRs were found in many individuals. A cluster of highly shared sequence variants was judged likely to represent a technical artifact of the sequencing pipeline. Presence/absence analyses assumed roughly uniform sequencing depth across donors, an assumption that may not hold. Several of the top co-occurrence clusters appeared to be linked to parvovirus B19, influenza, CMV and Epstein-Barr virus, according to a later analysis. Because counts were too low, roughly 18 rarely observed V segments, including chromosome 9 orphons, were left out of the earlier analysis of approximately 580 of the donors. This cohort had only TCR beta chains sequenced, and the lack of alpha or paired-chain data limited which features could be detected. In both the original and validation cohorts, the classifier was reported to diagnose cytomegalovirus status with high specificity and sensitivity. Because the 87-base-pair reads could not distinguish some IMGT-functional V segments, including TRBV6-2 and TRBV6-3, those segments were excluded.

V and J are trimmed by 4 bases and 4 bases, and the gene matches miss 13 bases of the junction. The CDR3 sequence holds 17 residues, the cysteine and phenylalanine included. Just the 51-base CDR3 DNA is kept, in frame starting at base 1. In the germline V gene, CDR1 corresponds to SGHRS and CDR2 to YFSETQ. A note on this clone: Its antigen is still unknown. Within one base of it there is no much larger clone, and no base qualities were kept.

The cohort comprised hundreds of healthy bone marrow donors. All cohort members were sampled while nominally healthy, although unrecorded immune exposures were likely present. The donor was CMV seropositive and was included in the group of 270 or so seropositive cohort members. A peripheral blood sample was collected from each donor, and TCR beta sequencing was performed on peripheral blood mononuclear cells. The Qiagen DNeasy Blood Extraction Kit was used to extract genomic DNA from the blood cell samples. The method was the immunoSEQ multiplex PCR assay. A mixture of 60 forward primers for TCR Vbeta segments and 13 reverse primers for TCR Jbeta segments was used in the multiplex PCR. A multiplex PCR assay on genomic DNA amplified the CDR3 region of rearranged TCR beta genes. The Illumina HiSeq System was used to sequence the amplified TCR beta libraries as 87-base-pair reads. In the source study's methods: In a later analysis, about 80 million unique TCR beta chains were counted across the roughly 700 repertoires, and roughly 11 million of these chains were shared by at least two donors. A nearest-neighbor algorithm error-corrected the raw reads and collapsed the reads into unique sequences, merging closely related sequences to remove PCR and sequencing errors. To assign V, D and J gene segments, CDR3 sequences were aligned to IMGT reference sequences. For a sequence to be retained, a match of at least six nucleotides was required to both a V gene segment and a J gene segment. Rearrangements were classified as productive when the CDR3 lacked stop codons and remained in frame with V and J, and all other rearrangements were classified as non-productive. CDR3 was defined according to IMGT convention as the region running from the second conserved V-encoded cysteine to the conserved J-encoded phenylalanine. The earlier analysis of roughly 590 of the donors excluded sequences that lacked an unambiguous match to a single V gene segment. In an earlier analysis of some 590 of the donors, a V segment was called functional when productive rearrangements were above 56.7%, and segregating when the standard deviation between donors exceeded 5%. A statistical classification framework was developed to diagnose cytomegalovirus status using the catalog of TCR beta chain sequences. In a later analysis, V and J genes were assigned by comparing TCR nucleotide sequences against IMGT/GENE-DB human TR gene sequences. A later analysis assigned CDR3 sequences and most-parsimonious VDJ recombination scenarios with the TCRdist pipeline. In a later analysis, each TCR beta chain was defined by its CDR3 amino acid sequence together with its V-gene family, and reads lacking a unique V-gene family were excluded. To address suspected cross-contamination and a sequencing artifact, a later analysis removed over 500 highly shared, low-generation-probability nucleotide sequences. A later analysis calculated a clonal expansion index for each public chain from normalized within-repertoire ranks of inferred template counts. Generation probabilities in a later analysis came from a VDJ recombination model fitted to out-of-frame rearrangements, and those results were checked against IGoR. In a later analysis, TCR-TCR, TCR-HLA and TCR-CMV co-occurrence was scored with hypergeometric tests, and a repertoire-size bias correction was applied to TCR pairs. To estimate false discovery rates, a later analysis permuted the HLA or CMV assignments 20 times. In a later analysis, co-occurring TCRs were grouped with DBSCAN, and TCRdist sequence similarity was added when clustering was performed within HLA-allele-positive subsets. For co-occurrence clustering, repertoires with fewer than 30,000 or more than 120,000 public chains were excluded, along with five repertoires with anomalous nucleotide sharing. TCRdb retrieved this table from immuneACCESS and kept in-frame rearrangements only. Not all clones are present; in checked studies, unresolved V genes account for under half, and no reason is known for the remainder. V and J calls and clone size are given by that table; D and trimming were obtained from the DNA. The sample table contains some 170,000 clones; only one count was recorded for approximately 80% of them. The ten biggest clones cover about 7% of the sample.

The TCR comes from a woman younger than 45 in good health and CMV-seropositive. The chain was built from TRBV5-1 and TRBJ2-5, and 10 junction bases match TRBD2. Source material: PBMCs. In nucleotides, the sequence is TGCGCCAGCAGCCCGGTAGGAGCGGGGGGGCCCGGAGAGACCCAGTACTTC. Its translation is CASSPVGAGGPGETQYF.